Each of the 17 T cell receptor beta chains below was sequenced from the same sample in a study of ipilimumab plus nivolumab after autologous stem cell transplantation. Libraries were prepared by immunoSEQ multiplex PCR; TCRdb keeps only in-frame clonotypes and omits some of them. In the table there are fewer than 85,000 clones, over 80% of which are singletons. The sequencing used PBMCs, collected in a trial of ipilimumab plus nivolumab as post-transplant consolidation. All receptors come from a male donor with diffuse large B-cell lymphoma.

The chain combines TRBV11-2 with TRBJ2-3, with a possible D match to TRBD1 (6 bases). This CDR3 region has 15 residues. Between the trimmed V and J ends, which lost 0 bases and 4 bases, there was a span of 11 bases. Germline assignment: CDR1 SGHAT and CDR2 FQNNGV. The CDR3 is CASSLDRGAADTQYF. CDR3 bases: TGTGCCAGCAGCTTAGACAGGGGAGCGGCAGATACGCAGTATTTT. Complete variable domain (other parts from reference TRBV11-2 and TRBJ2-3): EAGVAQSPRYKIIEKRQSVAFWCNPISGHATLYWYQQILGQGPKLLIQFQNNGVVDDSQLPKDRFSAERLKGVDSTLKIQPAKLEDSAVYLCASSLDRGAADTQYFGPGTRLTVL.

This sequence joins TRBV2 and TRBJ2-5; D is uncertain. V lost 7 bases, J lost 2 bases, and 14 bases lay in between. The CDR3 totals 14 residues. The V gene's germline CDR1 is SNHLY and CDR2 FYNNEI. CDR3 bases: TGTGCCAGCAATACGAGGCCTCCGCAAGAGACCCAGTACTTC. Amino acid sequence: CASNTRPPQETQYF.

The chain carries TRBV6-6 and TRBJ1-2; 7 bases align to TRBD1. Germline V gene data show CDR1 as MNHNY and CDR2 as SVGAGI (reference sequence). The CDR3 loop spans 16 amino acids. Losses at the gene ends were 6 bases for V and 0 bases for J; bases not matched to a gene: 10. The CDR3 DNA is TGTGCCAGCAGCGCCGGGACAGCGATGCCTAACTATGGCTACACCTTC. This encodes CASSAGTAMPNYGYTF.

The chain carries TRBV5-6 and TRBJ2-7; the match to TRBD1 covers 9 bases. Germline V gene sequence: CDR1 SGHDT, CDR2 YYEEEE. The CDR3 covers 15 residues. The V segment lost 4 bases and the J segment 5 bases; nucleotides outside the gene matches: 10. The CDR3 is CASSPSGTGWDEQYF. Here the CDR3 DNA reads TGTGCCAGCAGCCCTTCGGGGACAGGGTGGGACGAGCAGTACTTC.

This clone has more than one count but fewer than ten. The gene calls are TRBV4-3 and TRBJ1-4, with D possibly TRBD1 on 5 matching bases. The CDR3 covers 16 residues. V lost 4 bases, J lost 8 bases, and 20 bases lay in between. From germline, CDR1 is LGHNA and CDR2 YSLEER. Written as DNA, the CDR3 is TGCGCCAGCAGCCCGAAATCCGGGACGGGGAGGGAAAAACTGTTTTTT. Its translation is CASSPKSGTGREKLFF.

The rearrangement uses TRBV6-5 and TRBJ1-6; D is unresolved. V lost 6 bases and J lost 9, with 12 bases in between. CDR1 is MNHEY and CDR2 is SVGAGI in the germline V gene. CDR3 length equals 13 residues. The chain's CDR3 is CASRTTDRSPLHF. The CDR3 bases are TGTGCCAGCAGAACTACGGACCGTTCACCCCTCCACTTT.

V and J are TRBV29-1 and TRBJ1-5, with a tentative D call TRBD1 (5 bases). V was clipped by 2 bases and J by 4 bases, with 9 bases between them. Looked up from germline, CDR1 is SQVTM and CDR2 is ANQGSEA. The CDR3 is made up of 13 amino acids. This chain's CDR3 is CSVEMTANQPQHF. The CDR3 nucleotides read TGCAGCGTTGAAATGACAGCTAATCAGCCCCAGCATTTT.

V gene TRBV6-5 combines with J gene TRBJ1-2; D gene uncertain. This CDR3 region has 13 residues. Deletions cut 5 bases from V and 3 bases from J, with 10 bases between. CDR1 and CDR2 (germline): MNHEY, SVGAGI. CDR3 nucleotides: TGTGCCAGCAGTCCGGACTATGACTATGGCTACACCTTC. Its translation is CASSPDYDYGYTF.

The chain is built from TRBV11-3 and TRBJ1-1; D gene ambiguous. Germline V gene lookup returns CDR1 SGHNT and CDR2 YENEEA. V was cut by 4 bases and J by 1 base, with 7 bases left in between. The CDR3 runs 13 residues. CDR3 residues: CASSSGPNTEAFF. The CDR3 DNA reads TGTGCCAGCAGCTCCGGACCGAACACTGAAGCTTTCTTT.

V is TRBV7-2 and J is TRBJ2-1, with D perhaps TRBD1 (5 bases). The V and J ends lost 5 bases and 0 bases respectively, with 8 bases between them. In germline, CDR1 is SGHTA, CDR2 FQGNSA. The CDR3 is 14 amino acids. The CDR3 nucleotides read TGTGCCAGCAGCAGGGGCGGCTCCTACAATGAGCAGTTCTTC. Translating gives CASSRGGSYNEQFF.

The chain employs TRBV4-3 and TRBJ2-4; 7 positions agree with TRBD2. The CDR3 covers 15 residues. Trimming cost V 2 bases and J 4 bases; bases outside gene matches: 5. Germline V lookup: CDR1 LGHNA, CDR2 YSLEER. The CDR3 sequence is CASSQMGRGKNIQYF. CDR3 in DNA: TGCGCCAGCAGCCAAATGGGGCGGGGGAAAAACATTCAGTACTTC.

The chain joins TRBV4-3 to TRBJ2-7; 7 bases fit TRBD1. The CDR3 sequence is 13 residues long. The germline V gene encodes CDR1 LGHNA and CDR2 YSLEER. V shed 4 bases and J 8 bases; nucleotides not matched to a gene: 8. In DNA, the CDR3 is TGCGCCAGCAGCCCGCAGGGGGTTTCAAAGCAGTACTTC. It encodes CASSPQGVSKQYF.

The V gene is TRBV5-4, the J gene TRBJ2-1; 11 bases fit TRBD2. The V gene's germline CDR1 is SGHNT and CDR2 YYREEE (reference sequence). V dropped 4 bases and J dropped 7; count of bases not matched to a gene: 16. The length of the CDR3 is 18 residues. The CDR3, as DNA: TGTGCCAGCAGCAGGTCTAGCGGGGGGCTCGGGCGGGTGAATGAGCAGTTCTTC. Encoded protein: CASSRSSGGLGRVNEQFF.

The rearrangement joins TRBV9 to TRBJ2-2; 9 bases line up with TRBD1. From germline, CDR1 is SGDLS and CDR2 YYNGEE. There are 16 residues in the CDR3. After removal of 2 bases from V and 2 bases from J, the junction contained 4 bases not matched to a gene. CDR3 residues: CASSVRDRENTGELFF. CDR3 coding DNA: TGTGCCAGCAGCGTCCGGGACAGGGAAAACACCGGGGAGCTGTTTTTT.

J is TRBJ2-1 and V is TRBV10-2; TRBD2 is a possible D gene (5 bases). Trimming left V 6 bases short and J 6 bases short, with 12 bases between. This CDR3 is 13 amino acids long. In germline, CDR1 is WSHSY, CDR2 SAAADI. CDR3: CASRVPEGNEQFF. CDR3 coding DNA: TGCGCCAGCAGAGTTCCAGAGGGCAATGAGCAGTTCTTC.

The chain couples TRBV6-1 to TRBJ2-5; D is uncertain. Deletions cut 6 bases from V and 7 bases from J, with 9 bases between. Germline lookup yields CDR1 MNHNS and CDR2 SASEGT. The CDR3 sequence is 11 residues long. The CDR3 reads CASRGEMTQYF. The DNA of the CDR3 is TGTGCCAGCAGAGGTGAGATGACCCAGTACTTC.

The chain carries TRBV19 and TRBJ1-2; D gene ambiguous. This CDR3 is 13 amino acids long. Germline assignment: CDR1 LNHDA and CDR2 SQIVND (reference sequence). Trimming took 1 base from V and 5 from J, leaving 8 bases between them. In DNA form, the CDR3 reads TGTGCCAGTAGTATAGTCGGAGAATATGGCTACACCTTC. This codes for CASSIVGEYGYTF.